The T cell receptor (beta chain) under discussion was sequenced for a study of OX40 agonist ivuxolimab in advanced cancers. Looking at the study overall: Earlier anti-PD-1, anti-PD-L1 or anti-CTLA-4 therapy was permitted; about 44% had received some.

Study observations and caveats: Clonal expansion from baseline to week 6 occurred in both CD4+ and CD8+ T cells. Certain nonresponders additionally had low normalized T-cell clonal expansion.

The CDR3 totals 14 residues. Germline values: CDR1 LNHDA, CDR2 SQIVND (reference sequence). V was shortened by 7 bases and J by 7 bases, with 19 bases between the two germline ends. Researchers took blood at baseline, on cycle 4 day 1, and on cycle 7 day 1. To note about this clone: Antigen specificity is unknown.

Sequenced by immunoSEQ multiplex PCR; TCRdb stores in-frame clones only, minus some. Seen here are approximately 90,000 clones, roughly 87% observed once, and the top ten hold 0.33%. This TCR came from an adult with an advanced solid tumor such as melanoma, head and neck, liver or kidney cancer. Sequences were derived from CD4+ or CD8+ T cells sorted from blood, sampled in a trial of the OX40 agonist ivuxolimab. V usage is TRBV19 and J usage is TRBJ2-5; tentative D call: TRBD1 (5 bases). CDR3 nucleotide sequence: TGTGCCAGTAACGGGCAGGGTCCTCAGGGGACCCAGTACTTC. It specifies CASNGQGPQGTQYF. Supplemented by reference TRBV19 and TRBJ2-5, the full variable domain reads DGGITQSPKYLFRKEGQNVTLSCEQNLNHDAMYWYRQDPGQGLRLIYYSQIVNDFQKGDIAEGYSVSREKKESFPLTVTSAQKNPTAFYLCASNGQGPQGTQYFGPGTRLLVL.